The 26 T cell receptor beta chains listed next were all sequenced from one sample in a study of CD8+ T cells in alopecia areata. TCR sequencing used cDNA made by reverse transcription of extracted RNA. Data came from immunoSEQ multiplex PCR; TCRdb stores just in-frame clones and leaves some out. Seen here are about 210,000 clones, 64% observed once, and the top ten hold 4% to 5%. The sample's treatment: oral pan-JAK inhibitor, 5-10 mg twice daily. Here the sequenced sample was CD4+ T cells sorted from blood, taken at week 4, from a patient treated with tofacitinib. These receptor sequences come from a human donor with alopecia areata.

The sample holds a few counts of this clone. This chain connects TRBV6-5 to TRBJ1-1; TRBD1 might be the D (5 bases). Trimming removed 4 bases from V and 0 bases from J, with 12 bases in between. Germline CDR1 MNHEY, CDR2 SVGAGI. This CDR3 comprises 15 residues. The CDR3 DNA reads TGTGCCAGCAGTTTCTGGACGGACATGAACACTGAAGCTTTCTTT. Protein sequence: CASSFWTDMNTEAFF.

The chain employs TRBV30 and TRBJ1-1, with a tentative D call TRBD1 (6 bases). V dropped 0 bases and J dropped 0 bases, with 11 bases sitting between them. CDR1 and CDR2 (germline): GTSNPN, SVGIG (reference sequence). This CDR3 has 15 amino acids. The CDR3 DNA reads as TGTGCCTGGAGTGTACGGGGGCACTTGAACACTGAAGCTTTCTTT. Its protein is CAWSVRGHLNTEAFF.

CDR3 in amino acids: CASSLVGRQGKNIQYF. The DNA of the CDR3 is TGTGCCAGCAGCTTAGTCGGCAGACAAGGCAAAAACATTCAGTACTTC. The rearrangement joins TRBV7-2 to TRBJ2-4; D remains ambiguous. Germline assignment: CDR1 SGHTA and CDR2 FQGNSA. The CDR3 runs to 16 residues. Trimming left V 1 base short and J 3 bases short, with 13 bases between.

The chain recombines TRBV5-1 with TRBJ2-7; 10 bases line up with TRBD1. This CDR3 has 15 amino acids. Germline V gives CDR1 SGHRS, CDR2 YFSETQ. Unmatched junction bases numbered 10, after V lost 4 bases and J lost 6 bases. Here the CDR3 DNA reads TGCGCCAGCAGCCCCTACCTCGACAGGGGGCGCGAGCAGTACTTC. Protein sequence: CASSPYLDRGREQYF.

This clone has more than one count but fewer than ten. The same CDR3 also results from other DNA sequences found in this sample. CDR3 sequence (DNA): TGTGCCAGCAGCCGGGCTGGGGCCAACGTCCTGACTTTC. Translated: CASSRAGANVLTF. The rearrangement uses TRBV7-2 and TRBJ2-6, with D uncertain. The germline CDR1 and CDR2 sequences are SGHTA and FQGNSA. V shed 5 bases and J shed 2 bases, with 4 bases lying between them. The CDR3 runs to 13 residues.

The V and J genes are TRBV27 and TRBJ1-4; maybe TRBD1 (6 bases). Germline values: CDR1 MNHEY, CDR2 SMNVEV (reference sequence). Trimming removed 4 bases from V and 8 bases from J, with 14 bases in between. The CDR3 sequence is 14 residues long. The chain's CDR3 is CASSSEGGWEKLFF. The CDR3 DNA reads as TGTGCCAGCAGTTCCGAGGGGGGCTGGGAAAAACTGTTTTTT.

This chain links TRBV27 with TRBJ2-5; maybe TRBD1 (6 bases). The CDR3 covers 15 residues. The germline V gene has CDR1 MNHEY and CDR2 SMNVEV (reference sequence). With 5 bases removed from V and 4 bases from J, the gap between germline ends came to 17 bases. CDR3 DNA sequence: TGTGCCAGCAGTCGAGGGTCGGGACAACGAGAGACCCAGTACTTC. Encoded protein: CASSRGSGQRETQYF.

The chain combines TRBV2 with TRBJ2-6, with D possibly called TRBD1 or TRBD2 (6 bases each). CDR1 is SNHLY, CDR2 FYNNEI, per germline. The CDR3 runs 17 residues. The V end was cut by 8 bases, the J end by 0 bases, with 17 bases between. CDR3 DNA: TGTGCCAGCTCGCCCCCGGGGGCCAGCTCTGGGGCCAACGTCCTGACTTTC. The encoded protein is CASSPPGASSGANVLTF.

The chain has TRBV2 and TRBJ2-6; D remains ambiguous. Trimming removed 6 bases from V and 0 bases from J, with 3 bases in between. In germline, CDR1 is SNHLY, CDR2 FYNNEI. CDR3 length equals 13 residues. In DNA, the CDR3 is TGTGCCAGCAGGGGCTCTGGGGCCAACGTCCTGACTTTC. Translation gives CASRGSGANVLTF. Variable domain in full (rest from reference TRBV2 and TRBJ2-6): EPEVTQTPSHQVTQMGQEVILRCVPISNHLYFYWYRQILGQKVEFLVSFYNNEISEKSEIFDDQFSVERPDGSNFTLKIRSTKLEDSAMYFCASRGSGANVLTFGAGSRLTVL.

The V and J genes are TRBV19 and TRBJ2-5; D is ambiguous. V lost 3 bases to trimming and J lost 5 bases, with 19 bases between them. Germline V CDR1 and CDR2: LNHDA, SQIVND (reference sequence). This CDR3 is built from 16 residues. CDR3 nucleotide sequence: TGTGCCAGTAGTATTGGTGGATCTTCCGCGGCTGAGACCCAGTACTTC. Encoded protein: CASSIGGSSAAETQYF.

J is TRBJ2-3 and V is TRBV6-5; the D is unclear. Per germline, CDR1 MNHEY and CDR2 SVGAGI. V was shortened by 5 bases and J by 2 bases, with 8 bases between the two germline ends. The CDR3 has 13 amino acids. The CDR3 DNA is TGTGCCAGCAGTCACCCTACCACAGATACGCAGTATTTT. This codes for CASSHPTTDTQYF.

There are a few counts of this clone. The chain couples TRBV6-5 to TRBJ2-5; 8 bases align to TRBD1. CDR1 is MNHEY, CDR2 SVGAGI, per germline. Losses at the gene ends were 10 bases for V and 5 bases for J; bases not matched to a gene: 9. The CDR3 has 13 residues. The DNA of the CDR3 is TGTGCCACAGCCAGGGGGCTCGGGGAGACCCAGTACTTC. Its protein is CATARGLGETQYF.

CDR3 DNA sequence: TGTGCCAGCAGCTTAAGCGGGGGGGGCGCAGATACGCAGTATTTT. Residues: CASSLSGGGADTQYF. The gene calls are TRBV5-4 and TRBJ2-3, with 10 nucleotides matching TRBD2. Germline CDR1 and CDR2: SGHNT and YYREEE (reference sequence). Trimming at V came to 2 bases and at J to 4 bases, leaving 4 bases not matched to a gene. The CDR3 spans 15 residues. The entire variable domain, with the rest obtained from reference TRBV5-4 and TRBJ2-3, is as follows: ETGVTQSPTHLIKTRGQQVTLRCSSQSGHNTVSWYQQALGQGPQFIFQYYREEENGRGNFPPRFSGLQFPNYSSELNVNALELDDSALYLCASSLSGGGADTQYFGPGTRLTVL.

The sample holds one count of this clone. The DNA for the CDR3 is TGCGCCAGCAGCCAAGATCGACATCAGGGGGAGGGGACTGGGGCCAACGTCCTGACTTTC. It is translated as CASSQDRHQGEGTGANVLTF. The chain is built from TRBV4-1 and TRBJ2-6, with D perhaps given as TRBD1 or TRBD2 (7 bases each). The V gene lost 0 bases and the J gene lost 2 bases, with 20 bases spanning the gap. CDR3 length: 20 amino acids. The V gene's germline CDR1 is MGHRA and CDR2 YSYEKL.

The V call is TRBV30, the J call TRBJ1-1; no clear D gene. CDR1 is GTSNPN and CDR2 is SVGIG in the germline V gene (reference sequence). The CDR3 has 11 amino acids. The ends were cut back, 3 bases at V and 3 bases at J, with 5 bases in the middle. The CDR3 DNA reads TGTGCCTGGAGGGGGTACACTGAAGCTTTCTTT. It encodes CAWRGYTEAFF.

The rearrangement links TRBV18 to TRBJ2-3; a possible D gene is TRBD2 (6 bases). CDR3 length equals 16 residues. V was pared by 6 bases and J by 0 bases, with 16 bases between. CDR1 is KGHSH, CDR2 LQKENI, per germline. In DNA, the CDR3 is TGTGCCAGCTCGGGAGGAACAGACTTTAGCACAGATACGCAGTATTTT. This gives the protein CASSGGTDFSTDTQYF.

The chain recombines TRBV2 with TRBJ2-3, with D uncertain. The germline gives CDR1 SNHLY, CDR2 FYNNEI. Trimming removed 5 bases at V and 2 bases at J, with 2 bases between. The length of the CDR3 is 11 residues. The CDR3 protein is CASSTTDTQYF. The CDR3 coding sequence is TGTGCCAGCAGTACCACAGATACGCAGTATTTT.

This chain links TRBV29-1 with TRBJ1-2, with 7 nucleotides matching TRBD1. Germline-derived CDR1 and CDR2 are SQVTM and ANQGSEA. CDR3 length equals 12 residues. V lost 7 bases to trimming and J lost 2 bases; unmatched junction nucleotides: 4. CDR3 amino acids: CSGETGNYGYTF. CDR3 nucleotides: TGCAGCGGAGAGACAGGGAACTATGGCTACACCTTC.

This clone was detected only a few times. The chain is built from TRBV4-3 and TRBJ2-1; 13 bases map to TRBD2. Unmatched junction bases numbered 9, after V lost 4 bases and J lost 0 bases. Per the germline V gene, CDR1 is LGHNA and CDR2 is YSLEER. There are 19 residues in the CDR3. CDR3 coding DNA: TGCGCCAGCAGCCTCTTCGGGACTAGCGGGGCCCCCTCCTACAATGAGCAGTTCTTC. Translated: CASSLFGTSGAPSYNEQFF.

The rearrangement joins TRBV7-2 to TRBJ2-7; no definite D call. The CDR3 runs to 14 residues. Germline V gene data show CDR1 as SGHTA and CDR2 as FQGNSA. The V end lost 8 bases, the J end lost 2 bases, and 16 bases lay between the germline ends. In DNA, the CDR3 is TGTGCCAGCGCTCTGGGCCGCTCCGCCTACGAGCAGTACTTC. As protein: CASALGRSAYEQYF.

This clone has only a few counts. This chain uses TRBV30 with TRBJ1-1, with D unclear. The germline V and J ends were trimmed by 4 bases and 5 bases, with 14 bases remaining between them. The CDR3 loop spans 13 amino acids. Germline V gene lookup returns CDR1 GTSNPN and CDR2 SVGIG (reference sequence). The CDR3 sequence: CAWNREGGTEAFF. As DNA, the CDR3 is TGTGCCTGGAACCGAGAGGGCGGGACTGAAGCTTTCTTT.

This clone occurred once. The chain has TRBV30 and TRBJ1-4; 7 bases align to TRBD1. Germline CDR1 is GTSNPN and CDR2 is SVGIG (reference sequence). V gave up 6 bases and J gave up 5 bases; unmatched junction bases: 6. The CDR3 length is 13 residues. CDR3 in amino acids: CACNQGGNEKLFF. CDR3 nucleotide sequence: TGTGCCTGCAACCAGGGGGGAAATGAAAAACTGTTTTTT.

This clone has just one count. The chain joins TRBV6-5 to TRBJ2-7; 8 nucleotides align to TRBD1. The CDR3 covers 15 residues. Unmatched junction bases numbered 3, after V lost 0 bases and J lost 2 bases. Germline CDR1 is MNHEY and CDR2 is SVGAGI. In DNA form, the CDR3 reads TGTGCCAGCAGTTACTCCGGGACAGGTACCTACGAGCAGTACTTC. Protein sequence: CASSYSGTGTYEQYF.

This rearrangement joins TRBV7-9 to TRBJ2-3, with 8 bases fitting TRBD2. This CDR3 is built from 16 residues. The V gene end was trimmed by 5 bases and the J gene end by 0 bases; junction bases not matched to a gene: 7. Germline CDR1 SEHNR, CDR2 FQNEAQ (reference sequence). CDR3 nucleotides: TGTGCCAGCAGCCGACCCAAGCGGGGGAGCACAGATACGCAGTATTTT. Translation: CASSRPKRGSTDTQYF.

This clone was seen only once. V usage is TRBV10-3 and J usage is TRBJ2-7; maybe TRBD2 (5 bases). The CDR3 contains 12 residues. V was cut by 10 bases and J by 4 bases, with 14 bases left in between. Germline V lookup: CDR1 ENHRY, CDR2 SYGVKD. CDR3 protein: CATQGERYEQYF. In DNA form, the CDR3 reads TGTGCCACCCAAGGCGAGCGGTACGAGCAGTACTTC.

This clone was found a few times. The chain carries TRBV15 and TRBJ2-3; D possibly uses TRBD1 or TRBD2 (6 bases each). V lost 7 bases to trimming and J lost 3 bases, with 20 bases between them. CDR1 is LNHNV and CDR2 is YYDKDF in the germline V gene (reference sequence). CDR3 size: 16 residues. CDR3 in amino acids: CATKEIRGHLTDTQYF. The CDR3 nucleotides read TGTGCCACCAAGGAGATCCGGGGGCACCTTACAGATACGCAGTATTTT. The full variable domain, in which reference TRBV15 and TRBJ2-3 provide the parts outside the CDR3, is DAMVIQNPRYQVTQFGKPVTLSCSQTLNHNVMYWYQQKSSQAPKLLFHYYDKDFNNEADTPDNFQSRRPNTSFCFLDIRSPGLGDTAMYLCATKEIRGHLTDTQYFGPGTRLTVL.